What follows are 10 T cell receptor beta chains derived from one specimen sequenced in a study of shared clonotypes between healthy human individuals. Some clones are missing from TCRdb's copy, which holds only in-frame ones; the method was immunoSEQ multiplex PCR. The sample includes millions of clones, approximately 95% seen only once; the top ten take under 0.45%. The sequenced material came from naive CD4+ T cells from PBMCs. Subset specified: CD45RA+ positively selected. Receptors originate from a man between 18 and 29 years old in good health. Some clones in this sample may be carry-over from other donors' samples.

This rearrangement joins TRBV30 to TRBJ2-5; D is perhaps TRBD2 (5 bases). Germline V gene sequence: CDR1 GTSNPN, CDR2 SVGIG (reference sequence). The V and J ends lost 3 bases and 2 bases respectively, with 16 bases between them. The CDR3 extends over 15 amino acids. The CDR3 sequence is CAWSAGGSTQETQYF. As DNA, the CDR3 is TGTGCCTGGAGCGCCGGCGGGTCAACTCAAGAGACCCAGTACTTC.

This clone was detected only once. The chain couples TRBV6-5 to TRBJ2-7; TRBD2 matches 10 bases. The CDR3 is made up of 15 amino acids. The germline V gene has CDR1 MNHEY and CDR2 SVGAGI. The V and J ends lost 7 bases and 1 base, in that order; junction bases with no gene match: 7. CDR3 sequence reads: CASTRLAGRSYEQYF. CDR3 nucleotide sequence: TGTGCCAGCACCCGACTAGCGGGTAGGTCCTACGAGCAGTACTTC.

This rearrangement joins TRBV14 to TRBJ2-2, with 8 nucleotides matching TRBD1. J gave up 6 bases and V 1 base, and 1 base lay outside the gene matches. Germline CDR1 and CDR2: SGHDN and FVKESK. The CDR3 has 14 residues. In DNA form, the CDR3 reads TGTGCCAGCAGCCAAGTGACAGGGGCCGGGGAGCTGTTTTTT. Its protein product is CASSQVTGAGELFF. The full variable domain, in which reference TRBV14 and TRBJ2-2 provide the parts outside the CDR3, is EAGVTQFPSHSVIEKGQTVTLRCDPISGHDNLYWYRRVMGKEIKFLLHFVKESKQDESGMPNNRFLAERTGGTYSTLKVQPAELEDSGVYFCASSQVTGAGELFFGEGSRLTVL.

This chain uses TRBV11-2 with TRBJ1-1, with a possible D match to TRBD1 (5 bases). The germline CDR1 and CDR2 sequences are SGHAT and FQNNGV. CDR3 length equals 15 residues. V lost 1 base to trimming and J lost 4 bases, with 13 bases between them. CDR3 coding DNA: TGTGCCAGCAGCTTAGTACGGGGCGCGGCCACTGAAGCTTTCTTT. This translates into CASSLVRGAATEAFF.

The V gene is TRBV18, the J gene TRBJ1-5; D is ambiguous. Germline assignment: CDR1 KGHSH and CDR2 LQKENI. This CDR3 has 15 amino acids. The V end was cut by 0 bases, the J end by 5 bases, with 11 bases between. DNA for the CDR3: TGTGCCAGCTCACCACCAAACGGGTTTGATCAGCCCCAGCATTTT. This translates into CASSPPNGFDQPQHF.

This clone was observed once. The V gene is TRBV5-6, the J gene TRBJ2-7; 8 bases are a match to TRBD1. The trim removed 4 bases at V and 6 bases at J, leaving 9 bases unmatched. Germline lookup yields CDR1 SGHDT and CDR2 YYEEEE. The CDR3 runs to 14 residues. CDR3 DNA sequence: TGTGCCAGCAGCCTGGGACAGGCAAATAGCGAGCAGTACTTC. Protein product: CASSLGQANSEQYF.

The J gene is TRBJ2-1, the V gene TRBV7-9, with 7 bases that match TRBD2. The CDR3 is 16 residues long. V lost 4 bases to trimming and J lost 7 bases; unmatched junction nucleotides: 13. Germline CDR1 SEHNR, CDR2 FQNEAQ (reference sequence). The CDR3 protein is CASSSTSGGGGNEQFF. CDR3 DNA: TGTGCCAGCAGCTCAACTTCAGGTGGGGGGGGAAATGAGCAGTTCTTC.

A remark on this clone: This sample includes further DNA sequences coding for the same CDR3. This chain joins TRBV9 and TRBJ2-1; 14 nucleotides agree with TRBD2. The CDR3 is 15 residues long. V lost 2 bases and J lost 6; bases outside the gene matches: 1. Per germline, CDR1 SGDLS and CDR2 YYNGEE. The CDR3 sequence: CASSVTSGRGNEQFF. CDR3 sequence (DNA): TGTGCCAGCAGCGTGACTAGCGGGAGGGGCAATGAGCAGTTCTTC.

This chain connects TRBV7-2 to TRBJ1-5; D ambiguous. The CDR3 covers 15 residues. Trimming shortened V by 2 bases and J by 1 base, and 9 bases separated the two germline ends. Germline V gene lookup returns CDR1 SGHTA and CDR2 FQGNSA. CDR3 sequence: CASSLRVESNQPQHF. The DNA for the CDR3 is TGTGCCAGCAGCTTAAGGGTGGAGAGCAATCAGCCCCAGCATTTT.

The chain uses TRBV18 and TRBJ2-1; D call uncertain. The V gene lost 3 bases and the J gene lost 0 bases, with 12 bases spanning the gap. Germline CDR1 and CDR2: KGHSH and LQKENI. The CDR3 has 16 residues. CDR3 region: CASSPGISGSYNEQFF. CDR3 nucleotides: TGTGCCAGCTCACCTGGGATTTCTGGCTCCTACAATGAGCAGTTCTTC.